The 10 T cell receptor beta chains in this list originate from one sample, sequenced in a study of siplizumab effects on memory and regulatory T cells. The method was immunoSEQ multiplex PCR; TCRdb's version includes in-frame clones alone and lacks a portion of them. The repertoire holds roughly 92,000 clones, with roughly 94% as singletons. The sample taken for sequencing was non-Treg CD4+ T cells sorted from blood. All receptors come from a human donor in good health.

The rearrangement links TRBV15 to TRBJ2-1; 9 nucleotides match TRBD2. The germline V gene has CDR1 LNHNV and CDR2 YYDKDF (reference sequence). The CDR3 totals 15 residues. V gave up 4 bases and J gave up 5 bases; unmatched junction bases: 6. The CDR3: CATSTRLAANNEQFF. DNA of the CDR3: TGTGCCACCAGCACCCGACTAGCGGCCAACAATGAGCAGTTCTTC.

This clone appeared once. This sequence joins TRBV9 and TRBJ1-1, with 8 bases aligning to TRBD1. V shed 4 bases, J shed 0 bases, and the junction held 5 bases outside the gene matches. Germline CDR1 is SGDLS and CDR2 is YYNGEE. The CDR3 length is 15 residues. The CDR3 nucleotides are TGTGCCAGCAGCCCGCAGGGGGCGGTGAACACTGAAGCTTTCTTT. Protein: CASSPQGAVNTEAFF.

This chain joins TRBV28 and TRBJ2-7; D not certain. This CDR3 spans 13 amino acids. Germline V gene sequence: CDR1 MDHEN, CDR2 SYDVKM. V lost 1 base, J lost 4 bases, and 8 bases lay in between. The CDR3 region has the DNA TGTGCCAGCAGTTTATTGGCGATTTACGAGCAGTACTTC. It is translated as CASSLLAIYEQYF.

This clone was seen a few times. The rearrangement links TRBV29-1 to TRBJ2-7; weak D call: TRBD1 (5 bases). The germline gives CDR1 SQVTM, CDR2 ANQGSEA. Trimming cost V 5 bases and J 0 bases, with 14 bases left between them. This CDR3 spans 14 amino acids. CDR3 coding DNA: TGCAGCGTTTTGACAGAGACAAACTCCTACGAGCAGTACTTC. Translated, it gives CSVLTETNSYEQYF.

This clone was seen only once. The chain employs TRBV7-9 and TRBJ1-5; 9 nucleotides align to TRBD1. There are 16 residues in the CDR3. V dropped 5 bases and J dropped 6; count of bases not matched to a gene: 11. Germline CDR1 and CDR2: SEHNR and FQNEAQ (reference sequence). The CDR3 bases are TGTGCCAGCAGCCTCATGACAGGGGGAGTCGTTCAGCCCCAGCATTTT. It specifies CASSLMTGGVVQPQHF.

The chain is built from TRBV9 and TRBJ2-1; 15 bases match TRBD2. The CDR3 is made up of 19 amino acids. The germline V gene encodes CDR1 SGDLS and CDR2 YYNGEE. V trimming: 4 bases; J trimming: 6 bases; junction bases outside the gene matches: 14. The CDR3 loop reads CASSLRTSGRAPWSNEQFF. The CDR3 nucleotides read TGTGCCAGCAGCTTGAGGACTAGCGGGAGGGCCCCTTGGTCCAATGAGCAGTTCTTC.

The rearrangement uses TRBV11-2 and TRBJ2-5, with TRBD2 identical over 7 bases. The J call may not be correct, given that the DNA end is closer to TRBJ2-7. CDR3 length: 14 residues. The germline CDR1 and CDR2 sequences are SGHAT and FQNNGV. CDR3 sequence: CASSPGLNTYEQYF. Here the CDR3 DNA reads TGTGCCAGCAGCCCGGGACTAAACACCTACGAGCAGTACTTC.

The chain links TRBV27 to TRBJ2-7; D possibly corresponds to TRBD1 (7 bases). Germline values: CDR1 MNHEY, CDR2 SMNVEV (reference sequence). V was cut by 6 bases and J by 3 bases, with 15 bases left in between. The CDR3 spans 14 residues. The CDR3: CASRRDRLLYEQYF. The CDR3 bases are TGTGCCAGCAGGCGGGACAGACTACTCTACGAGCAGTACTTC.

J is TRBJ1-5 and V is TRBV10-2, with D possibly TRBD1 on 5 matching bases. V was trimmed by 4 bases and J by 5 bases, leaving 15 bases between them. This CDR3 is built from 15 residues. Germline V gene lookup returns CDR1 WSHSY and CDR2 SAAADI. CDR3 loop: CASSASVGGYQPQHF. CDR3 in DNA: TGCGCCAGCAGTGCAAGCGTCGGGGGTTATCAGCCCCAGCATTTT.

The chain links TRBV30 to TRBJ1-2; perhaps TRBD1 as D (6 bases). The CDR3 sequence is 15 residues long. In germline, CDR1 is GTSNPN, CDR2 SVGIG (reference sequence). Trimming took off 0 bases at V and 8 bases at J, with 19 bases between the two ends. CDR3 amino acids: CAWSVQPTGIRGYTF. CDR3 bases: TGTGCCTGGAGTGTACAGCCCACAGGGATCAGGGGCTACACCTTC. Full variable domain (rest looked up from reference TRBV30 and TRBJ1-2): SQTIHQWPATLVQPVGSPLSLECTVEGTSNPNLYWYRQAAGRGLQLLFYSVGIGQISSEVPQNLSASRPQDRQFILSSKKLLLSDSGFYLCAWSVQPTGIRGYTFGSGTRLTVV.